Listed below are T cell receptor beta chains from one sample, sequenced in a study of blood T cell repertoires in COVID-19. TCRdb keeps only in-frame clones here, not all; method: immunoSEQ multiplex PCR. The table records 250,000 to 350,000 clones, roughly 87% of them present only once. The source material was peripheral blood. These receptors were obtained from a woman between 45 and 60 years old who had recovered from COVID-19. CDR3s leave out the opening cysteine and the closing phenylalanine or tryptophan.

TRBV28	TRBJ1-2	ASSFGTASNYGYT
TRBV7-3	TRBJ1-1	ASSPQGGNTEAF
TRBV11-2	TRBJ1-2	ASSLGRQSYGYT
TRBV12-3/TRBV12-4	TRBJ1-4	ASKEINNEKLF
TRBV5-5	TRBJ2-5	ASSRRGLAGGGTLETQY
TRBV6-5	TRBJ2-3	ASSLSGNTDTQY
TRBV15	TRBJ2-7	ATSKLGASEQY
TRBV5-1	TRBJ2-7	ASSLVPSTGRTWY
TRBV19	TRBJ1-2	ASSMVAGNLYGYT
TRBV5-5	TRBJ1-1	ASSQIQGPNTEAF
TRBV18	TRBJ2-7	ASSPPPEGGEQY
TRBV4-2	TRBJ1-6	ASSQETGQGSPLH
TRBV27	TRBJ2-7	ASSFLTGVGEQY
TRBV19	TRBJ1-2	ASSIDTTHT
TRBV28	TRBJ2-7	ASSPGTASYEQY
TRBV30	TRBJ1-2	AWSVQFGGPPYGYT
TRBV7-9	TRBJ1-2	ASSSATGGPYYGYT